One sample yielded the 28 T cell receptor beta chains listed below, sequenced in a study of early T cells in non-severe SARS-CoV-2 infection. Via MiXCR, TCRdb re-called the 5' RACE reads, giving one row per CDR3 protein. This sample yields around 30,000 distinct CDR3 sequences, of which roughly 6% are seen a single time; about 25% belongs to the top ten. Sequencing was performed on whole blood. These receptors were taken from an adult who was a healthcare worker with PCR-confirmed SARS-CoV-2 infection or an uninfected control (not recorded which).

This clonotype showed up many times. This chain uses TRBV3-1 with TRBJ2-5; D is unresolved. The germline CDR1 and CDR2 sequences are LGHDT and YNNKEL (reference sequence). This CDR3 comprises 13 residues. V was pared by 3 bases and J by 1 base, with 6 bases between. CDR3 coding DNA: TGTGCCAGCAGCCATCGAGGCCAAGAGACCCAGTACTTC. Residues: CASSHRGQETQYF.

This clonotype was counted many times. The chain employs TRBV5-1 and TRBJ1-1; perhaps TRBD1 as D (6 bases). Germline V gene lookup returns CDR1 SGHRS and CDR2 YFSETQ. Trimming took 2 bases from V and 9 from J, leaving 17 bases between them. The CDR3 is made up of 14 amino acids. The CDR3 reads CASSFGRQEKKAFF. The CDR3 nucleotides read TGCGCCAGCAGCTTTGGTCGACAGGAGAAAAAAGCTTTCTTT.

In this sample, this clonotype turned up many times. The chain links TRBV11-2 to TRBJ2-7, with unresolved D. Trimming took off 2 bases at V and 5 bases at J, with 13 bases between the two ends. The CDR3 is made up of 14 amino acids. Germline CDR1 SGHAT, CDR2 FQNNGV. The CDR3 loop reads CASSLNSLKDEQYF. CDR3 coding DNA: TGTGCCAGCAGCTTAAACTCTCTAAAGGACGAGCAGTACTTC.

In this sample, this clonotype turned up many times. The chain has TRBV4-2 and TRBJ1-1; 9 nucleotides align to TRBD1. The trim removed 1 base at V and 10 bases at J, leaving 10 bases unmatched. The CDR3 is made up of 15 amino acids. The germline V gene has CDR1 LGHNA and CDR2 YNFKEQ. The CDR3 DNA follows: TGTGCCAGCAGCCAAGCGAAAGGACAGGGGAGAACAGCTTTCTTT. As protein: CASSQAKGQGRTAFF.

The chain combines TRBV4-1 with TRBJ2-4; D perhaps matches TRBD2 (5 bases). CDR1 MGHRA and CDR2 YSYEKL come from the germline V gene. Deletions cut 3 bases from V and 0 bases from J, with 15 bases between. The CDR3 is 17 amino acids. This CDR3 reads CASSQPGGPLAKNIQYF. The CDR3 DNA reads as TGCGCCAGCAGCCAGCCTGGAGGTCCTCTAGCCAAAAACATTCAGTACTTC.

This clonotype was seen repeatedly, ten times or more. The CDR3 loop is CAWSGQYNSPLHF. CDR3 nucleotide sequence: TGTGCCTGGTCCGGACAGTATAATTCACCCCTCCACTTT. The genes are TRBV30 and TRBJ1-6, with D tentatively TRBD1 (6 bases). Between the trimmed V and J ends, which lost 5 bases and 4 bases, there was a span of 9 bases. Germline V gives CDR1 GTSNPN, CDR2 SVGIG (reference sequence). This CDR3 spans 13 amino acids.

This clonotype was seen a handful of times. The CDR3 spells CAWSTQGEQYF. CDR3 DNA sequence: TGTGCCTGGTCGACCCAGGGAGAGCAGTACTTC. The chain is built from TRBV30 and TRBJ2-7; a possible D gene is TRBD1 (5 bases). The germline CDR1 and CDR2 sequences are GTSNPN and SVGIG (reference sequence). This CDR3 contains 11 residues. The V gene lost 5 bases and the J gene lost 7 bases, with 12 bases spanning the gap.

This clonotype was picked up many times. The chain uses TRBV20-1 and TRBJ2-1; 15 nucleotides agree with TRBD2. CDR3 length: 18 residues. Germline CDR1 reads DFQATT; CDR2 reads SNEGSKA (reference sequence). The junction had 8 bases not matched to a gene; V was cut back by 5 bases and J by 0 bases. The CDR3 sequence: CSAEGLAGGLSSYNEQFF. CDR3 sequence (DNA): TGCAGTGCTGAGGGACTAGCGGGGGGCCTCAGCTCCTACAATGAGCAGTTCTTC.

The table lists this clonotype with a few counts. This chain links TRBV25-1 with TRBJ2-2; possible D gene TRBD1, 8 bases. V shed 8 bases and J shed 5 bases, with 18 bases lying between them. The CDR3 contains 15 residues. CDR1 is MGHDK, CDR2 SYGVNS, per germline. CDR3 loop: CASREDRDKTGELFF. CDR3 coding DNA: TGTGCCAGCCGGGAGGACAGGGATAAGACCGGGGAGCTGTTTTTT. The whole variable domain, remainder taken from reference TRBV25-1 and TRBJ2-2, is EADIYQTPRYLVIGTGKKITLECSQTMGHDKMYWYQQDPGMELHLIHYSYGVNSTEKGDLSSESTVSRIRTEHFPLTLESARPSHTSQYLCASREDRDKTGELFFGEGSRLTVL.

The chain joins TRBV11-2 to TRBJ2-1; the D gene is possibly TRBD2 (5 bases). This CDR3 is built from 15 residues. Per the germline V gene, CDR1 is SGHAT and CDR2 is FQNNGV. V was cut by 5 bases and J by 4 bases, with 15 bases left in between. CDR3 nucleotides: TGTGCCAGCAGCCGTGAAGCGGACGGATACAATGAGCAGTTCTTC. Protein: CASSREADGYNEQFF.

This chain connects TRBV27 to TRBJ2-5; D is unclear. Deletions cut 9 bases from V and 4 bases from J, with 15 bases between. The germline V gene encodes CDR1 MNHEY and CDR2 SMNVEV (reference sequence). The length of the CDR3 is 13 residues. CDR3 in amino acids: CASSTRTRETQYF. CDR3 DNA sequence: TGTGCCAGTTCTACCCGGACGCGAGAGACCCAGTACTTC.

Many counts were recorded for this clonotype. The gene calls are TRBV4-1 and TRBJ2-1; D unresolved. The CDR3 extends over 14 amino acids. V lost 0 bases to trimming and J lost 9 bases, with 12 bases between them. From germline, CDR1 is MGHRA and CDR2 YSYEKL. Written as DNA, the CDR3 is TGCGCCAGCAGCCAAGAGCTTATCGAATTTGAGCAGTTCTTC. Amino acid sequence: CASSQELIEFEQFF.

This clonotype was detected only a few times. The chain is built from TRBV20-1 and TRBJ1-1; unclear D gene. CDR3 size: 11 residues. The V end lost 8 bases, the J end lost 0 bases, and 7 bases lay between the germline ends. Germline loops: CDR1 DFQATT, CDR2 SNEGSKA (reference sequence). CDR3: CSPRVNTEAFF. For the CDR3, the DNA is TGCAGTCCGCGAGTGAACACTGAAGCTTTCTTT.

This clonotype appeared many times. Written as DNA, the CDR3 is TGTGCCACCAGACTGGGACAGTCCTACAATGAGCAGTTCTTC. Translating it yields CATRLGQSYNEQFF. The V gene is TRBV15, the J gene TRBJ2-1; 7 bases map to TRBD1. CDR3 length: 14 residues. The germline V gene encodes CDR1 LNHNV and CDR2 YYDKDF (reference sequence). V trimming: 6 bases; J trimming: 1 base; junction bases outside the gene matches: 3.

The CDR3 protein is CASSLSEALEQFF. The CDR3 region has the DNA TGTGCCAGCAGCTTAAGTGAGGCACTTGAGCAGTTCTTC. The chain is built from TRBV11-2 and TRBJ2-1; D gene unclear. Trimming cost V 2 bases and J 9 bases, with 11 bases left between them. CDR3 size: 13 residues. The germline V gene encodes CDR1 SGHAT and CDR2 FQNNGV.

This clonotype was recorded at least ten times. V and J are TRBV11-2 and TRBJ1-2; 9 bases are a match to TRBD1. Germline CDR1 and CDR2: SGHAT and FQNNGV. This CDR3 has 13 amino acids. V shed 4 bases, J shed 7 bases, and the junction held 4 bases outside the gene matches. In DNA, the CDR3 is TGTGCCAGCAGCTCAACAGGGGGCTCTGGCTACACCTTC. This translates into CASSSTGGSGYTF.

This clonotype was observed at least ten times. The genes are TRBV30 and TRBJ1-5; D not resolved. Germline V gene lookup returns CDR1 GTSNPN and CDR2 SVGIG (reference sequence). The CDR3 covers 14 residues. V gave up 2 bases and J gave up 0 bases, with 8 bases separating them. CDR3 in amino acids: CAWSHTVSNQPQHF. The DNA of the CDR3 is TGTGCCTGGAGTCACACAGTTAGCAATCAGCCCCAGCATTTT.

This sequence joins TRBV19 and TRBJ2-1; a weak D match, TRBD1 (6 bases). Germline V gene sequence: CDR1 LNHDA, CDR2 SQIVND (reference sequence). The CDR3 has 15 amino acids. Trimming stripped 7 bases from V and 3 bases from J, with 16 bases between. CDR3 sequence (DNA): TGTGCCAGTACGGTAGGGACACGGAGCTACAATGAGCAGTTCTTC. Protein: CASTVGTRSYNEQFF.

This clonotype was observed at least ten times. The V gene is TRBV18, the J gene TRBJ2-1; D gene ambiguous. The germline CDR1 and CDR2 sequences are KGHSH and LQKENI. Trimming cost V 5 bases and J 4 bases, with 18 bases left between them. The CDR3 runs to 16 residues. Here the CDR3 DNA reads TGTGCCAGCTCATCCGCCGCGGCTACAGCGTACAATGAGCAGTTCTTC. Protein product: CASSSAAATAYNEQFF.

This clonotype was seen a few times. The chain combines TRBV19 with TRBJ2-7, with 12 bases aligning to TRBD1. The J segment lost 6 bases and the V segment lost 3 bases, leaving 6 bases of the junction unmatched. The V gene's germline CDR1 is LNHDA and CDR2 SQIVND (reference sequence). CDR3 length: 15 residues. CDR3 region: CASSMWLGQGAEQYF. The CDR3 bases are TGTGCCAGTAGTATGTGGCTGGGACAGGGGGCCGAGCAGTACTTC. The whole variable domain, remainder taken from reference TRBV19 and TRBJ2-7, is DGGITQSPKYLFRKEGQNVTLSCEQNLNHDAMYWYRQDPGQGLRLIYYSQIVNDFQKGDIAEGYSVSREKKESFPLTVTSAQKNPTAFYLCASSMWLGQGAEQYFGPGTRLTVT.

This chain links TRBV4-2 with TRBJ1-2; weak D call: TRBD1 (5 bases). This CDR3 region has 15 residues. The V gene's germline CDR1 is LGHNA and CDR2 YNFKEQ. V was cut by 1 base and J by 1 base, with 10 bases left in between. The CDR3 loop reads CASSQAGNHNYGYTF. The CDR3 nucleotides are TGTGCCAGCAGCCAAGCAGGGAACCATAACTATGGCTACACCTTC.

This clonotype showed up many times. The rearrangement uses TRBV20-1 and TRBJ2-1; 7 bases are a match to TRBD2. This CDR3 has 16 residues. The germline gives CDR1 DFQATT, CDR2 SNEGSKA (reference sequence). V shed 0 bases, J shed 1 base, and the junction held 6 bases outside the gene matches. CDR3 DNA: TGCAGTGCTAGAGATTGGGGGGGAGTATCCTACAATGAGCAGTTCTTC. Translating gives CSARDWGGVSYNEQFF.

This clonotype was found many times. This chain joins TRBV7-3 and TRBJ2-1, with 7 bases matching TRBD2. Germline assignment: CDR1 SGHTA and CDR2 FQGTGA. The ends lost 1 base at V and 7 bases at J; junction bases unmatched: 1. This CDR3 comprises 13 residues. CDR3 bases: TGTGCCAGCAGCTTAAGGGAGGGGAATGAGCAGTTCTTC. Protein sequence: CASSLREGNEQFF.

The table lists this clonotype with a few counts. V and J are TRBV20-1 and TRBJ2-5; D is perhaps TRBD2 (6 bases). CDR1 and CDR2 (germline): DFQATT, SNEGSKA (reference sequence). This CDR3 spans 14 amino acids. Trimming took off 1 base at V and 3 bases at J, with 12 bases between the two ends. The CDR3 sequence is CSARGGSGEETQYF. The CDR3 nucleotides read TGCAGTGCTAGAGGCGGTAGCGGAGAAGAGACCCAGTACTTC.

The table lists this clonotype with a few counts. The rearrangement joins TRBV18 to TRBJ2-2; D unclear. Germline assignment: CDR1 KGHSH and CDR2 LQKENI. V lost 1 base, J lost 6 bases, and 9 bases lay in between. This CDR3 comprises 14 residues. This CDR3 reads CASSPQEQSGELFF. CDR3 nucleotides: TGTGCCAGCTCACCACAGGAACAGTCCGGGGAGCTGTTTTTT.

The table lists this clonotype with many counts. The chain uses TRBV10-3 and TRBJ2-1, with D possibly TRBD1 on 5 matching bases. Trimming cost V 8 bases and J 2 bases, with 13 bases left between them. There are 14 residues in the CDR3. Germline CDR1 reads ENHRY; CDR2 reads SYGVKD. The DNA for the CDR3 is TGTGCCATCGGCGACAGAATCCCCTACAATGAGCAGTTCTTC. It encodes CAIGDRIPYNEQFF.

Sample share makes this clonotype medium-sized. This rearrangement joins TRBV18 to TRBJ2-1; D ambiguous. CDR3 length: 14 amino acids. Per germline, CDR1 KGHSH and CDR2 LQKENI. Trimming pared 3 bases from V and 4 bases from J, leaving 10 bases between. As DNA, the CDR3 is TGTGCCAGCTCACCCGAACTCGTATACAATGAGCAGTTCTTC. Amino acid sequence: CASSPELVYNEQFF.

The sample holds a few counts of this clonotype. The chain links TRBV19 to TRBJ1-5; D is uncertain. The V end lost 3 bases, the J end lost 8 bases, and 11 bases lay between the germline ends. The CDR3 is 13 residues long. Germline V gene sequence: CDR1 LNHDA, CDR2 SQIVND (reference sequence). The CDR3 nucleotides read TGTGCCAGTAGTATCTCCGGTCTGAAGCCCCAGCATTTT. It is translated as CASSISGLKPQHF.